This TCR beta chain was recorded in a study of T cells in localized non-small cell lung cancer. V was shortened by 1 base and J by 8 bases, with 14 bases between the two germline ends. CDR3 length: 14 amino acids. Germline V lookup: CDR1 LGHNT, CDR2 FRNRAP. Points from the study as a whole: One tumor region alone was sequenced, and heterogeneity therefore remains possible. A median of around 60 clones ranked among the top 100 in tumor appeared in adjacent lung. Maximal T cell clonality occurred in uninvolved adjacent lung, with tumor ranking below it. Prolonged overall survival went with higher T cell density in the blood.

Note on this clone: Its antigen is still unknown.

Sequenced by immunoSEQ multiplex PCR; TCRdb stores in-frame clones only, minus some. The data contain around 19,000 clones, 80% to 90% of them singletons. The sample was PBMCs, taken before any cancer treatment. The receptor comes from a man aged 35 to 69 with stage II squamous cell lung carcinoma. This chain uses TRBV12-5 with TRBJ1-2, with no clear D. The CDR3 DNA reads TGTGCTAGTGGTTTGGGGAATGGTGTGGACGGCTACACCTTC. Amino acids: CASGLGNGVDGYTF.